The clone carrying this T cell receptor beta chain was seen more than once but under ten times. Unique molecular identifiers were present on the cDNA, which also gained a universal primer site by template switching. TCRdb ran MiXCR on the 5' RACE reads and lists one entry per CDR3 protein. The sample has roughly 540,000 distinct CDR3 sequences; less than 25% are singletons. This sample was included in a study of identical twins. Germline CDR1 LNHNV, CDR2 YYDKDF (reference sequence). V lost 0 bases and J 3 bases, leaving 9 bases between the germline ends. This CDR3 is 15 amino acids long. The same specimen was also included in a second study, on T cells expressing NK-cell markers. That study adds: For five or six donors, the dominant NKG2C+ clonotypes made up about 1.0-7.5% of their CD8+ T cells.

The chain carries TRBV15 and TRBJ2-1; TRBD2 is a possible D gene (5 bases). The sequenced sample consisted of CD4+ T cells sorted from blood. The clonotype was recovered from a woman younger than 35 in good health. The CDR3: CATSRDRLFYNEQFF. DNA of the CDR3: TGTGCCACCAGCAGAGATCGACTATTCTACAATGAGCAGTTCTTC. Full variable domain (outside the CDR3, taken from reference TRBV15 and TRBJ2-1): DAMVIQNPRYQVTQFGKPVTLSCSQTLNHNVMYWYQQKSSQAPKLLFHYYDKDFNNEADTPDNFQSRRPNTSFCFLDIRSPGLGDTAMYLCATSRDRLFYNEQFFGPGTRLTVL.